This TCR beta chain was captured by sequencing in a study of cytomegalovirus exposure and HLA in healthy donors. Findings of the study overall: CMV antigen specificity of three CMV-associated chains was confirmed in vitro. In a later analysis, 15,000 to 20,000 TCR beta sequences were associated with HLA alleles at 0.05 false discovery rate.

This PCR relied on a set of 60 Vbeta primers and 13 Jbeta primers. The protocol was immunoSEQ multiplex PCR, while the TCRdb copy is restricted to in-frame clones and leaves out a portion. This sample has approximately 200,000 clones, with around three quarters found just once. Turning to this clone: What it recognizes is unknown.

This CDR3 spans 15 amino acids. Trimming cost V 5 bases and J 10 bases, with 21 bases left between them. Germline CDR1 is MNHNY and CDR2 is SVGAGI (reference sequence). This sequence joins TRBV6-6 and TRBJ2-1; tentatively, D is TRBD2 (5 bases). This TCR derives from a man aged 40-50 years in good health and CMV-seronegative. The sample taken for sequencing was PBMCs. The CDR3 reads CASSPDPRGLEEQFF. The DNA for the CDR3 is TGTGCCAGCAGTCCGGACCCCCGCGGGTTGGAGGAGCAGTTCTTC.